Detailed here is one T cell receptor beta chain. Its antigen is undetermined. Germline-derived CDR1 and CDR2 are MNHEY and SVGAGI. The CDR3 has 15 residues. Trimming stripped 3 bases from V and 1 base from J, with 9 bases between. Assay: immunoSEQ multiplex PCR; the TCRdb copy retains only in-frame clones and omits some. The sample consists of 35,000 to 40,000 clones, roughly 81% of them appearing once. The data originate from a study of a mutant IDH1 vaccine in newly diagnosed glioma. This sample's time point: week 23, last vaccination. Vaccination comprised doses that each held 300 ug of mutant IDH1 20-mer peptide, plus topical imiquimod.

V usage is TRBV6-5 and J usage is TRBJ2-2, with D possibly being TRBD1 (5 bases). This receptor was obtained from a middle-aged man with glioma. Sequenced material: PBMCs, taken from a glioma patient whose treatment included an IDH1 peptide vaccine. This CDR3 is CASSYGHQNTGELFF. CDR3 DNA sequence: TGTGCCAGCAGTTATGGACACCAGAACACCGGGGAGCTGTTTTTT.